Listed below are T cell receptor beta chains from one sample, sequenced in a study of shared clonotypes between healthy human individuals. Data came from immunoSEQ multiplex PCR; TCRdb stores just in-frame clones and leaves some out. The data contain around 1.4 million clones, 98% to 99% of them seen just once; the ten biggest clones take up roughly 0.35%. Sequenced input: naive CD4+ T cells sorted from blood. Every receptor here comes from a man between 25 and 39 years old in good health. Both conserved end residues are trimmed from each CDR3.

CDR3: ASSFTGINNEQF
J: TRBJ2-1
V: TRBV7-9

CDR3: ASSLGFRAGLRDEQY
J: TRBJ2-7
V: TRBV5-1

CDR3: ASSVGTAYGYT
J: TRBJ1-2
V: TRBV6-1

CDR3: ASSQDGTGLTEAF
J: TRBJ1-1
V: TRBV4-2

CDR3: ASSAGLAGVTQY
J: TRBJ2-7
V: TRBV5-1

CDR3: ASSSRPFPMVNEKLF
J: TRBJ1-4
V: TRBV5-6

CDR3: ASKNGGLAGKEQF
J: TRBJ2-1
V: TRBV19

CDR3: ATRRDRNTGELF
J: TRBJ2-2
V: TRBV5-4

CDR3: ASSSLGGAYEQY
J: TRBJ2-7
V: TRBV7-9

CDR3: ASSVGVEEKLF
J: TRBJ1-4
V: TRBV9

CDR3: ASSLKTGELF
J: TRBJ2-2
V: TRBV27

CDR3: ASSLPGELF
J: TRBJ2-2
V: TRBV5-1

CDR3: ASSPGRRGRNTEAF
J: TRBJ1-1
V: TRBV7-9

CDR3: ASRRETGELF
J: TRBJ2-2
V: TRBV6-5

CDR3: ASSFTLLAGGGDTQY
J: TRBJ2-3
V: TRBV28

CDR3: ASSLERFGTQY
J: TRBJ2-3
V: TRBV5-6

CDR3: ASSEDPLGIPYNEQF
J: TRBJ2-1
V: TRBV10-1

CDR3: ASRWDSANEKLF
J: TRBJ1-4
V: TRBV6-1

CDR3: ASSFTGRHGYT
J: TRBJ1-2
V: TRBV7-9

CDR3: ASSLAMGTNEKLF
J: TRBJ1-4
V: TRBV5-4

CDR3: ASRSGTASTDTQY
J: TRBJ2-3
V: TRBV5-1

CDR3: ASSPPDPSGLWGGELF
J: TRBJ2-2
V: TRBV18

CDR3: ASSYGSLSYEQY
J: TRBJ2-7
V: TRBV6-6

CDR3: ASALRGYNEQF
J: TRBJ2-1
V: TRBV12-5